This T cell receptor (beta chain) was captured in a study of shared clonotypes between healthy human individuals. This clone was observed a single time. Its specificity is not known. The CDR3 runs 13 residues. Trimming removed 8 bases at V and 4 bases at J, with 12 bases between. Germline V gene data show CDR1 as SNHLY and CDR2 as FYNNEI. Source study methods: ImmunoSEQ supplied junction-only sequences lacking quality scores, so filtering was different. Generated by immunoSEQ multiplex PCR, the TCRdb table keeps only in-frame clones and is missing some. Clonal size and the V and J genes are those of that table, whereas D and trimming came from the DNA. The sample consists of around 2.3 million clones, approximately 96% of them appearing once. Study outcomes and limitations: Memory subsets generally showed lower estimated richness than naive subsets.

This chain joins TRBV2 and TRBJ2-1, with D possibly TRBD1 on 6 matching bases. The receptor's source is a man younger than 35 in good health. Specimen: naive CD4+ T cells sorted from blood. Subset here: CD45RA+ positively selected. In DNA, the CDR3 is TGTGCCAGCTTCCATCAGGGGTACAATGAGCAGTTCTTC. Protein product: CASFHQGYNEQFF. The full variable domain, rest sourced from reference TRBV2 and TRBJ2-1, is EPEVTQTPSHQVTQMGQEVILRCVPISNHLYFYWYRQILGQKVEFLVSFYNNEISEKSEIFDDQFSVERPDGSNFTLKIRSTKLEDSAMYFCASFHQGYNEQFFGPGTRLTVL.